Below, one TCR beta chain is given with its context. Its antigen remains unknown. The data derive from a study of cytomegalovirus exposure and HLA in healthy donors. Study-level results: According to an earlier analysis, most TCR beta V segments yielded productive rearrangements about 90% or about 30% of the time.

The length of the CDR3 is 18 residues. Germline loops: CDR1 MGHRA, CDR2 YSYEKL. The V end was cut by 6 bases, the J end by 2 bases, with 23 bases between. 13 Jbeta primers and 60 Vbeta primers were used for the PCR. Generated by immunoSEQ multiplex PCR, the TCRdb table keeps only in-frame clones and is missing some. The sample yields 200,000 or so clones, approximately 80% seen once. This chain links TRBV4-1 with TRBJ2-1, with a tentative D call TRBD2 (7 bases). The origin of this receptor is a man over 45 in good health and CMV-seronegative. Sequenced: PBMCs. CDR3 DNA: TGCGCCAGCAGTCCTCAAAGGGGGAGCGGGGTTACCTACAATGAGCAGTTCTTC. It translates to CASSPQRGSGVTYNEQFF.